This record covers a single T cell receptor (beta chain). This clonotype occurred many times. Its antigen is still unknown. No much larger clone is present one base from it, and per-base qualities are unavailable. The sample belongs to a study of regulatory T cells in long-lasting Graves disease (dated by TCRdb to the early 2020s). In the study overall: In the newly diagnosed Graves' disease group, patients had been taking antithyroid drugs for less than 3 months. Patients with persistent Graves' disease were compared with patients with newly diagnosed Graves' disease using TCR sequencing and RNA sequencing of peripheral blood. The study was registered as a clinical trial and conducted in China. A total of about 33 samples underwent TCR sequencing: about 13 from persistent and roughly 20 from newly diagnosed Graves' disease patients.

The library was prepared using multiplex PCR. Sequencing took place on an Illumina HiSeq 4000. TCR beta libraries were built with iRepertoire HTBI primers and Arm-PCR amplification of CDR3 regions. PCR products were gel purified before sequencing. On the authors' methods: Across samples, 60 to 70 TRBV and 12 to 15 TRBJ segments were identified and used for gene usage analysis of CDR3 amino acid clonotypes. COPE and FqMerger were used to merge the filtered high-quality paired reads into contigs. BLAST was used to align contigs to the IMGT TRBV, TRBD and TRBJ reference genes, and CDR3 was defined following IMGT. Clonotypes above 0.1% frequency were classified as highly expanded clones. Repertoire diversity was measured by Shannon entropy, and V-J evenness by the Gini coefficient. A clonotype found in more than one individual was treated as public. TCRdb reanalyzed the raw reads on its own, using fastp at Q25 for trimming and MiXCR for clone calling, and kept in-frame beta chains. Records with the same CDR3 protein are collapsed into one entry carrying the most frequent genes and DNA. V and J calls and clone size were set by TCRdb, not the authors. Across this sample there are around 420,000 distinct CDR3 sequences, with roughly a sixth seen only once. Approximately 22% of the sample is in the top ten clones.

The meaning of the sample's time point label: newly diagnosed GD, antithyroid drugs for less than 3 months. RNA was extracted from PBMCs in TRIzol for both TCR sequencing and RNA sequencing. The diagnosis of Graves' disease followed American Thyroid Association guidelines. The patients came from an endocrinology department in Xi'an, China. Each patient gave 9 to 10 milliliters of peripheral blood, collected in an EDTA anticoagulant tube. PBMCs were isolated by Ficoll Paque Plus density gradient separation without further T cell sorting. An Agilent 2100 Bioanalyzer and agarose gel were used to assess RNA quality, and a NanoDrop 2000 was used to measure RNA concentration. The study at large found these results: The small sample size was acknowledged by the authors as a limitation that may reduce accuracy. Peripheral blood alone was examined, since thyroid tissue, which constituted the primary lesion, could not be accessed. Compared with newly diagnosed patients, patients with persistent Graves' disease had lower TCR Shannon entropy and fewer highly expanded clones, which suggests clonal expansion. Sequencing and analysis were restricted to the TCR beta chain. More public clonotypes were shared among persistent patients (approximately 3,000) than among newly diagnosed patients (roughly 960).

The specimen was peripheral blood mononuclear cells (PBMCs), collected at new diagnosis, from a patient treated with antithyroid drugs. This receptor was identified in a female donor with Graves disease.

In nucleotide form, the sequence is TGCAGCGTTGAAGATCGTGGGAAGGCCACAGATACGCAGTATTTT. Translated, it gives CSVEDRGKATDTQYF. The chain employs TRBV29-1 and TRBJ2-3; no D gene call is confident. From the germline V gene, CDR1 is SQVTM and CDR2 is ANQGSEA. Spanning cysteine to phenylalanine, the CDR3 consists of 15 amino acids. Only the CDR3 DNA stays, 45 bases, in frame from base 1. Between the V and J ends, shortened by 0 bases and 2 bases respectively, the junction contains 12 bases.